Reported below is one T cell receptor (beta chain). Its target is not known. The primer mix had 60 Vbeta and 13 Jbeta primers. Sequenced by immunoSEQ multiplex PCR; TCRdb stores in-frame clones only, minus some. The repertoire holds 100,000 to 150,000 clones, with around two thirds as singletons. The V gene's germline CDR1 is KGHSH and CDR2 LQKENI. CDR3 length: 14 amino acids. Trimming took 1 base from V and 4 from J, leaving 10 bases between them. The source of the sample is a study of cytomegalovirus exposure and HLA in healthy donors. Points from the study as a whole: In vitro data verified a few CMV-associated chains as specific for CMV antigens. In a later analysis, V- and J-gene trimming of beta chains associated with a DCLRE1C missense variant, replicated independently.

The TCR sequence derives from a woman between 35 and 50 years old in good health and CMV-seropositive. Sequenced sample: PBMCs. The chain carries TRBV18 and TRBJ1-1, with D possibly matching TRBD1 (5 bases). CDR3 sequence (DNA): TGTGCCAGCTCACCACTGTCAGGGATCACTGAAGCTTTCTTT. This sequence encodes CASSPLSGITEAFF.